This T cell receptor (beta chain) was found in a study of response to subunit inactivated influenza vaccine. Overall study results and limits: Researchers suggested that each seasonal influenza vaccination recruits few new T cells.

TCRdb passed the RT-PCR reads through MiXCR, listing each CDR3 protein once. The data show approximately 680,000 distinct CDR3 sequences, roughly 14% seen once. Worth noting for this clonotype: Its antigen is as yet unknown.

The V end was cut by 2 bases, the J end by 0 bases, with 11 bases between. The CDR3 extends over 15 amino acids. This chain joins TRBV12-3 or TRBV12-4 and TRBJ2-7; no clear D. This receptor was taken from a man aged 45-60 years who received an inactivated influenza vaccine. The input for sequencing was PBMCs from blood, taken roughly 12 days after vaccination. CDR3 sequence (DNA): TGTGCCAGCAGTTTAAGGCGGCCCCTCTCCTACGAGCAGTACTTC. Protein product: CASSLRRPLSYEQYF.